Sequencing of this T cell receptor beta chain was carried out in a study of blood T cells in healthy people across ages. Study results and caveats: The unsorted PBMCs prevented any conclusive comparison of naive versus antigen-experienced cells. Diversity of TCR beta per million T cells declined in a roughly linear way with age.

Healthy Caucasian individuals from Russia aged about 6 to 95 were enrolled as donors. Samples had at least 7 million PBMCs isolated from them. Trimming removed 4 bases at V and 0 bases at J, with 14 bases between. Germline V CDR1 and CDR2: SGDLS, YYNGEE. This CDR3 is built from 15 residues. Comments on this clonotype: What it binds is unknown.

The authors ran a second PCR of roughly 7 to 11 cycles using a sample-barcoded 5' primer and a J-beta primer mix. TCRdb independently ran MiXCR on the 5' RACE reads; one entry per CDR3 protein. The sample includes roughly 830,000 distinct CDR3 sequences, approximately 59% seen only once; the top ten take 25% to 35%. The clonotype originates from a man in his thirties or forties in good health. The chain recombines TRBV9 with TRBJ2-7; D is possibly TRBD1 (6 bases). The sample was blood. Here the CDR3 reads CASSSRTESSYEQYF. The CDR3 DNA reads as TGTGCCAGCAGCTCCCGGACAGAGAGCTCCTACGAGCAGTACTTC.